This T cell receptor beta chain was retrieved from a study of T-cell memory formation after mild COVID-19. TCRdb independently ran MiXCR on the 5' RACE reads; one entry per CDR3 protein. The data contain roughly 150,000 distinct CDR3 sequences, about 15% of them singletons. The germline gives CDR1 DFQATT, CDR2 SNEGSKA (reference sequence). This CDR3 region has 16 residues. Trimming shortened V by 2 bases and J by 2 bases, and 17 bases separated the two germline ends. Only a few counts were recorded for this clonotype. This TCR derives from an adult woman who had mild COVID-19 (a few samples of this study predate the infection). Cell type and time point are not known. The chain uses TRBV20-1 and TRBJ2-3, with D perhaps matching TRBD1 (6 bases). Sequenced sample: PBMCs or a T cell subset sorted from them (not recorded which). This CDR3 is CSARSPGADFTDTQYF. CDR3 sequence (DNA): TGCAGTGCTAGAAGTCCAGGGGCGGACTTCACAGATACGCAGTATTTT.